The clone carrying this T cell receptor (delta chain) turned up a few times. What it binds is unknown. This specimen comes from a study of Vδ1+ human thymocytes. General study findings and limits: Unlike peripheral blood Vdelta1+ controls, thymic delta-chain sequences included about 20% Vdelta2 and few Vdelta3. Highly polyclonal TRG and TRD repertoires with Gaussian CDR3 length distributions appeared in thymus.

CDR3 size: 19 residues. V lost 3 bases and J lost 4; bases outside the gene matches: 20. Germline V lookup: CDR1 TSWWSYY, CDR2 QGS. Sequences come from RNA converted to cDNA by reverse transcription. Multiplex PCR used pooled V-gene forward primers and a constant-region reverse primer to amplify CDR3s. TCRdb re-called the multiplex PCR reads with CATT. The data contain roughly 50,000 delta-chain clones, about 16% of them seen just once; the ten biggest clones take up roughly 0.46%. Sequenced: Vdelta1+ gamma-delta thymocytes from the thymus. As for subset: FACS-sorted CD3+ TCRalphabeta- TCRVdelta1+ TCRVdelta2- thymocytes. This receptor was identified in a boy less than two years old who had congenital heart surgery. This rearrangement joins TRDV1 to TRDJ1; 7 positions match TRDD3. The CDR3 bases are TGTGCTCTTGGGGATCCTTGGCAAACTCGCAGGGGGATTGTCGATAAACTCATCTTT. This codes for CALGDPWQTRRGIVDKLIF.